This TCR beta chain was identified in a study of molecular identifiers for immune sequencing clone quantification. TCRdb reprocessed the PCR reads via MiXCR and lists one record per CDR3 protein. The table has some 680,000 distinct CDR3 sequences, roughly 27% seen once; the top ten hold 0.78%. Germline V gene data show CDR1 as LGHNT and CDR2 as FRNRAP. Trimming cost V 4 bases and J 9 bases, with 13 bases left between them. The CDR3 extends over 13 amino acids. The sample consisted of naive CD8+ T cells from blood, with Jurkat cell RNA spiked in. This sample's subset: FACS-sorted CD8+CD4-CCR7+CD45RA+ naive T cells. V is TRBV12-5 and J is TRBJ2-1; unclear D gene. The receptor was derived from a human donor in good health. Some libraries in this study had Jurkat cell RNA spiked in. The CDR3 spells CASGSLLSVEQFF. DNA for the CDR3: TGTGCTAGTGGTTCTCTATTATCCGTTGAGCAGTTCTTC.